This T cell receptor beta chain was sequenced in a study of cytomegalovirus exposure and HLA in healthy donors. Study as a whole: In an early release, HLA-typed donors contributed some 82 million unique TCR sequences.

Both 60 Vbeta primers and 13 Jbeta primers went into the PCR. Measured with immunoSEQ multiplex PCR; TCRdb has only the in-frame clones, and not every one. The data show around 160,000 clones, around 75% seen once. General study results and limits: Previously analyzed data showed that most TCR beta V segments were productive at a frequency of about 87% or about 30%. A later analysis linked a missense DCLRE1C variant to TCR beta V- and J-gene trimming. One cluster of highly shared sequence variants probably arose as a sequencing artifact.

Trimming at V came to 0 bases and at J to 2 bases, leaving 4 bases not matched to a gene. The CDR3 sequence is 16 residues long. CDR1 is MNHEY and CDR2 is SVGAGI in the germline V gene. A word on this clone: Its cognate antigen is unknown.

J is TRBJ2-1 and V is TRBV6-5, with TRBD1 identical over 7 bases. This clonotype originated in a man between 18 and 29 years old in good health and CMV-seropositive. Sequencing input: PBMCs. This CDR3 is CASSYSIGTAYNEQFF. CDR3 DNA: TGTGCCAGCAGTTACTCGATAGGGACAGCCTACAATGAGCAGTTCTTC.